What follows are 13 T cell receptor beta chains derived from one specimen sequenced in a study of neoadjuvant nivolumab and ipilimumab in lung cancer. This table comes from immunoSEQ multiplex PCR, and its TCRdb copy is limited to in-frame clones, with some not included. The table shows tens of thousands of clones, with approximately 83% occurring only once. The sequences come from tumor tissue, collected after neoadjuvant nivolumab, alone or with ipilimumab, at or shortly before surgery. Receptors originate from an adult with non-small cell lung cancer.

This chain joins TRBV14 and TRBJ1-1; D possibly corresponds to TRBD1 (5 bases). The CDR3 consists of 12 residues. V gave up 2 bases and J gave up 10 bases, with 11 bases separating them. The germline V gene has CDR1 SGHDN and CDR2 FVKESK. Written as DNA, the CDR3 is TGTGCCAGCAGCCAATCGAAAGGGGTAGCTTTCTTT. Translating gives CASSQSKGVAFF.

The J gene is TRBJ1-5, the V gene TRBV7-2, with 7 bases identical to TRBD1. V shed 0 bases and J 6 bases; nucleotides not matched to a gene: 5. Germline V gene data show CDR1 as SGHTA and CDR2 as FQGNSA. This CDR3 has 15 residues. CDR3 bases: TGTGCCAGCAGCTTAGCCTCGCAGGGGGGTCAGCCCCAGCATTTT. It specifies CASSLASQGGQPQHF.

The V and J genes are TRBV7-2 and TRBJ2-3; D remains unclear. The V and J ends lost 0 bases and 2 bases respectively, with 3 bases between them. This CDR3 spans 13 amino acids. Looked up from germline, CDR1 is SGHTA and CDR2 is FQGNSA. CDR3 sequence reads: CASSLAFTDTQYF. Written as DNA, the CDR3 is TGTGCCAGCAGCTTAGCGTTCACAGATACGCAGTATTTT. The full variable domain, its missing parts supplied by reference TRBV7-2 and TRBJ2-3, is GAGVSQSPSNKVTEKGKDVELRCDPISGHTALYWYRQSLGQGLEFLIYFQGNSAPDKSGLPSDRFSAERTGGSVSTLTIQRTQQEDSAVYLCASSLAFTDTQYFGPGTRLTVL.

CDR3 coding DNA: TGTGCCAGCAGAACCCCCCCAACCACCAAGGGCTACACCTTC. It specifies CASRTPPTTKGYTF. V and J are TRBV2 and TRBJ1-2; D gene uncertain. There are 14 residues in the CDR3. The germline gives CDR1 SNHLY, CDR2 FYNNEI. Trimming removed 6 bases at V and 8 bases at J, with 19 bases between. Full variable domain (remainder filled in from reference TRBV2 and TRBJ1-2): EPEVTQTPSHQVTQMGQEVILRCVPISNHLYFYWYRQILGQKVEFLVSFYNNEISEKSEIFDDQFSVERPDGSNFTLKIRSTKLEDSAMYFCASRTPPTTKGYTFGSGTRLTVV.

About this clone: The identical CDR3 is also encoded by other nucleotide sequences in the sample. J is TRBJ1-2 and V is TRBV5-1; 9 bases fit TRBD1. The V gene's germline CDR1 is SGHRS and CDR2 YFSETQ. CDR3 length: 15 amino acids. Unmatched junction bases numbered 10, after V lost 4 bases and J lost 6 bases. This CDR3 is CASSLGDREAHGYTF. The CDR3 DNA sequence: TGCGCCAGCAGCCTGGGGGACAGGGAAGCCCATGGCTACACCTTC. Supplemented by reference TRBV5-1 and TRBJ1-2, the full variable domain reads KAGVTQTPRYLIKTRGQQVTLSCSPISGHRSVSWYQQTPGQGLQFLFEYFSETQRNKGNFPGRFSGRQFSNSRSEMNVSTLELGDSALYLCASSLGDREAHGYTFGSGTRLTVV.

CDR3 in amino acids: CASSETGIYYGYTF. The DNA for the CDR3 is TGTGCCAGCAGTGAAACCGGGATTTACTATGGCTACACCTTC. The rearrangement links TRBV2 to TRBJ1-2, with D hard to call. The germline gives CDR1 SNHLY, CDR2 FYNNEI. The CDR3 totals 14 residues. V lost 2 bases to trimming and J lost 3 bases, with 10 bases between them.

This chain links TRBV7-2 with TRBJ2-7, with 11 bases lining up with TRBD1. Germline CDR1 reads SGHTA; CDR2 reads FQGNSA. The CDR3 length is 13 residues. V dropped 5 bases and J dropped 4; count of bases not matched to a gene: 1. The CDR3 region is CASSRDRGYEQYF. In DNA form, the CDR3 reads TGTGCCAGCAGCCGGGACAGGGGGTACGAGCAGTACTTC.

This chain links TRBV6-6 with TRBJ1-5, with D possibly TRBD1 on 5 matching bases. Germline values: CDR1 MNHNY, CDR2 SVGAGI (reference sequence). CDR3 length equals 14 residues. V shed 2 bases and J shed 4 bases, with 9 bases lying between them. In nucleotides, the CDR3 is TGTGCCAGCAGTTACGGGGCGGGAAATCAGCCCCAGCATTTT. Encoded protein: CASSYGAGNQPQHF.

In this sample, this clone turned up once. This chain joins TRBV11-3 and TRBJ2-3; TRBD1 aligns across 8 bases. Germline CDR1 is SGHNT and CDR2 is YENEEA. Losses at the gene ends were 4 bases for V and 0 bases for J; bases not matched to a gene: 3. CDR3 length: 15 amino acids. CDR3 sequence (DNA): TGTGCCAGCAGCTCAACAGGGGGGAGCACAGATACGCAGTATTTT. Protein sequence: CASSSTGGSTDTQYF.

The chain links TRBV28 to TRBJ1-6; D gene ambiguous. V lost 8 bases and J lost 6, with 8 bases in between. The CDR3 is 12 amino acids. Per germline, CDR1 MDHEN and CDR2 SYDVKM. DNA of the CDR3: TGTGCCAGCGGAGTTCCTAATTCACCCCTCCACTTT. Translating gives CASGVPNSPLHF.

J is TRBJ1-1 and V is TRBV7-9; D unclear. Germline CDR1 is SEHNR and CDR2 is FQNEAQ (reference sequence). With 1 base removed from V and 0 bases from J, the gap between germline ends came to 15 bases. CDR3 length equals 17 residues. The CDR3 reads CASSLVRAVRMNTEAFF. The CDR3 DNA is TGTGCCAGCAGCTTAGTTCGGGCAGTCCGAATGAACACTGAAGCTTTCTTT.

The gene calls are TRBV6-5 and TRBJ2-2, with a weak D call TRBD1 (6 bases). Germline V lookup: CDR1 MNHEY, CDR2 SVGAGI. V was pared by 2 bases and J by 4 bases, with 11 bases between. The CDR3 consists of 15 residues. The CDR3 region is CASSYGGDPTGELFF. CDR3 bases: TGTGCCAGCAGTTACGGGGGCGACCCCACCGGGGAGCTGTTTTTT.

This CDR3 reads CASSLLVVGEEETQYF. For the CDR3, the DNA is TGTGCCAGCTCCCTGTTGGTCGTGGGGGAGGAGGAGACCCAGTACTTC. This chain links TRBV7-8 with TRBJ2-5, with TRBD2 as a possible D gene (6 bases). V was clipped by 8 bases and J by 5 bases, with 24 bases between them. CDR3 length equals 16 residues. The germline gives CDR1 SGHVS, CDR2 FQNEAQ.